The 23 T cell receptor beta chains given below trace back to one sample, sequenced in a study of blood T cells in healthy people across ages. Sample-barcoded 5' priming and a J-beta primer mix drove a second PCR of about 6 to 11 cycles. Via MiXCR, TCRdb re-called the 5' RACE reads, giving one row per CDR3 protein. The sample contains hundreds of thousands of distinct CDR3 sequences, more than 20% of which appear only once. These records were also assigned to another study, of T cells of mothers and their children.

The specimen sequenced was blood. Receptors were obtained from a boy younger than 18 in good health.

The V and J genes are TRBV28 and TRBJ2-2; 7 positions match TRBD1. Germline CDR1 is MDHEN and CDR2 is SYDVKM. The CDR3 covers 17 residues. The V segment lost 5 bases and the J segment 3 bases; nucleotides outside the gene matches: 12. In DNA, the CDR3 is TGTGCCAGCAGTCCCTCCGGGACAGCCCATGACACCGGGGAGCTGTTTTTT. It is translated as CASSPSGTAHDTGELFF.

The chain uses TRBV14 and TRBJ2-5, with 7 bases lining up with TRBD1. Germline V gene sequence: CDR1 SGHDN, CDR2 FVKESK. Trimming removed 3 bases from V and 7 bases from J; junction bases left unmatched: 8. The CDR3 consists of 14 residues. For the CDR3, the DNA is TGTGCCAGCAGCCACCTATCGACAGGGTTGACCCAGTACTTC. Protein product: CASSHLSTGLTQYF.

A few counts support this clonotype. The chain recombines TRBV11-2 with TRBJ1-6; D gene uncertain. This CDR3 comprises 16 residues. Trimming took 1 base from V and 7 from J, leaving 14 bases between them. Germline V gives CDR1 SGHAT, CDR2 FQNNGV. CDR3 sequence reads: CASSLAPPGLNSPLHF. CDR3 sequence (DNA): TGTGCCAGCAGCTTAGCTCCGCCAGGTTTGAATTCACCCCTCCACTTT.

The rearrangement uses TRBV27 and TRBJ2-6; TRBD1 agrees at 9 bases. With V trimmed by 10 bases and J by 0 bases, 10 bases remained unmatched. Germline V CDR1 and CDR2: MNHEY, SMNVEV (reference sequence). CDR3 length: 17 residues. CDR3 in amino acids: CATGDREGFSGANVLTF. The DNA for the CDR3 is TGTGCCACCGGGGACAGGGAAGGTTTCTCTGGGGCCAACGTCCTGACTTTC.

This clonotype was seen only a few times. The chain couples TRBV20-1 to TRBJ2-3; 8 bases match TRBD2. Germline V gives CDR1 DFQATT, CDR2 SNEGSKA (reference sequence). Trimming removed 3 bases from V and 6 bases from J; junction bases left unmatched: 14. This CDR3 region has 16 residues. CDR3 sequence: CSASLAAGGARDTQYF. The CDR3 region has the DNA TGCAGTGCTAGTCTCGCTGCGGGGGGCGCAAGGGATACGCAGTATTTT.

The chain couples TRBV29-1 to TRBJ1-4, with D tentatively TRBD1 (5 bases). This CDR3 contains 14 residues. The V gene's germline CDR1 is SQVTM and CDR2 ANQGSEA. Trimming stripped 3 bases from V and 8 bases from J, with 16 bases between. CDR3 in amino acids: CSVELTGQGEKLFF. DNA of the CDR3: TGCAGCGTTGAGTTGACTGGGCAGGGCGAAAAACTGTTTTTT.

A few counts support this clonotype. The chain joins TRBV4-2 to TRBJ2-5; the D gene could be TRBD1 or TRBD2 (6 bases each). Near its end, the DNA agrees better with TRBJ2-7, so the J call may be wrong. This CDR3 is built from 17 residues. Germline V gives CDR1 LGHNA, CDR2 YNFKEQ. CDR3 loop: CASSQGGLRDKAYEQYF. CDR3 nucleotides: TGTGCCAGCAGCCAGGGAGGACTGAGGGACAAGGCCTACGAGCAGTACTTC.

The table lists this clonotype with a count of one. The chain combines TRBV28 with TRBJ2-2; maybe TRBD1 (6 bases). V lost 3 bases, J lost 6 bases, and 14 bases lay in between. This CDR3 contains 15 residues. The germline V gene encodes CDR1 MDHEN and CDR2 SYDVKM. CDR3 nucleotide sequence: TGTGCCAGCAGTTTTGGTACAGGGATGGCCGGGGAGCTGTTTTTT. Its protein is CASSFGTGMAGELFF.

The table lists this clonotype with a few counts. This chain uses TRBV28 with TRBJ2-5, with a weak D call TRBD2 (7 bases). CDR1 is MDHEN and CDR2 is SYDVKM in the germline V gene. V lost 4 bases, J lost 5 bases, and 23 bases lay in between. This CDR3 comprises 17 residues. DNA of the CDR3: TGTGCCAGCAGTTCCTCATTCTCGGGGGGCGCAGGGGAGACCCAGTACTTC. It is translated as CASSSSFSGGAGETQYF.

This clonotype is a singleton in its sample. V is TRBV12-3 or TRBV12-4 and J is TRBJ1-5, with TRBD1 as a possible D gene (5 bases). The CDR3 totals 13 residues. The ends were cut back, 1 base at V and 6 bases at J, with 7 bases in the middle. CDR3 sequence: CASSLGDSQPQHF. In DNA form, the CDR3 reads TGTGCCAGCAGTTTAGGGGACTCTCAGCCCCAGCATTTT.

CDR3 nucleotide sequence: TGTGCCAGCAGTTACCGTCACGCGGAGGACCGCACAGATACGCAGTATTTT. Protein product: CASSYRHAEDRTDTQYF. The chain joins TRBV6-5 to TRBJ2-3, with D maybe TRBD2 (5 bases). Germline assignment: CDR1 MNHEY and CDR2 SVGAGI. V lost 2 bases, J lost 1 base, and 16 bases lay in between. The CDR3 has 17 residues.

J is TRBJ2-7 and V is TRBV5-6; D may be TRBD2 (6 bases). The germline gives CDR1 SGHDT, CDR2 YYEEEE. The CDR3 extends over 13 amino acids. V shed 4 bases and J shed 9 bases, with 17 bases lying between them. The CDR3 region is CASSVGLQPPQYF. CDR3 DNA sequence: TGTGCCAGCAGCGTAGGACTACAGCCGCCGCAGTACTTC.

The chain links TRBV29-1 to TRBJ2-7; D is possibly TRBD1 (7 bases). This CDR3 comprises 13 residues. CDR1 is SQVTM, CDR2 ANQGSEA, per germline. V was clipped by 6 bases and J by 7 bases, with 19 bases between them. The CDR3 DNA reads TGCAGCGTGCGGGACAGCGTTACGGGGGAGCAGTACTTC. Translation: CSVRDSVTGEQYF.

In this sample, this clonotype turned up a few times. The gene calls are TRBV2 and TRBJ2-7; no firm D call. The V gene's germline CDR1 is SNHLY and CDR2 FYNNEI. The germline V and J ends were trimmed by 9 bases and 0 bases, with 9 bases remaining between them. The CDR3 has 12 amino acids. The CDR3 spells CASLWGSYEQYF. The CDR3 DNA sequence: TGTGCCAGTTTGTGGGGCTCCTACGAGCAGTACTTC.

Here the CDR3 reads CASSTGTDPISEGDTQYF. The DNA of the CDR3 is TGTGCCAGCAGCACCGGGACCGACCCCATATCAGAAGGAGATACGCAGTATTTT. The chain is built from TRBV9 and TRBJ2-3, with D perhaps TRBD1 or TRBD2 (5 bases each). The germline V and J ends were trimmed by 4 bases and 5 bases, with 26 bases remaining between them. Germline V CDR1 and CDR2: SGDLS, YYNGEE. The CDR3 has 18 amino acids.

The chain carries TRBV5-1 and TRBJ2-1, with TRBD2 matching over 8 bases. From germline, CDR1 is SGHRS and CDR2 YFSETQ. The CDR3 covers 17 residues. V lost 0 bases, J lost 6 bases, and 11 bases stayed unmatched. CDR3 residues: CASSLGPQRGPLNEQFF. In DNA, the CDR3 is TGCGCCAGCAGCTTGGGCCCCCAGCGGGGGCCCCTCAATGAGCAGTTCTTC.

The V call is TRBV20-1, the J call TRBJ2-5; 7 bases map to TRBD2. Unmatched junction bases numbered 14, after V lost 4 bases and J lost 9 bases. The CDR3 spans 14 residues. Looked up from germline, CDR1 is DFQATT and CDR2 is SNEGSKA (reference sequence). CDR3 sequence: CSAITPSGFRAQYF. CDR3 DNA: TGCAGTGCTATCACACCTAGCGGCTTTCGGGCCCAGTACTTC.

This clonotype was detected only a few times. The chain recombines TRBV12-3 or TRBV12-4 with TRBJ2-5; TRBD2 matches at 8 bases. The last part of the DNA fits TRBJ2-7 better; the J call may be wrong. CDR3 length equals 13 residues. The CDR3 bases are TGTGCCAGCAGAAGAGCGGGAGTTAACGAGCAGTACTTC. Its translation: CASRRAGVNEQYF.

This clonotype was counted between two and nine times. An end of the junction does not agree with germline; a read error may underlie this. This chain connects TRBV7-9 to TRBJ2-1; 7 nucleotides match TRBD2. This CDR3 has 14 residues. Germline V gene data show CDR1 as SEHNR and CDR2 as FQNEAQ (reference sequence). The CDR3 region has the DNA TGTGCCAACAGCATAATGGCGGGGGTTAATGAGCAGTTCTTC. Translating gives CANSIMAGVNEQFF.

This clonotype was counted only a few times. V usage is TRBV29-1 and J usage is TRBJ1-1; D is unclear. CDR3 length: 13 amino acids. Trimming took 3 bases from V and 4 from J, leaving 12 bases between them. CDR1 is SQVTM and CDR2 is ANQGSEA in the germline V gene. CDR3 sequence reads: CSVELHLGTEAFF. CDR3 sequence (DNA): TGCAGCGTTGAGTTACACCTGGGCACTGAAGCTTTCTTT. Full variable domain (outside the CDR3, taken from reference TRBV29-1 and TRBJ1-1): SAVISQKPSRDICQRGTSLTIQCQVDSQVTMMFWYRQQPGQSLTLIATANQGSEATYESGFVIDKFPISRPNLTFSTLTVSNMSPEDSSIYLCSVELHLGTEAFFGQGTRLTVV.

This CDR3 reads CASNSRDSYEQYF. The DNA for the CDR3 is TGTGCCAGCAACTCCAGGGATTCCTACGAGCAGTACTTC. This chain connects TRBV28 to TRBJ2-7, with D possibly TRBD1 on 5 matching bases. This CDR3 is 13 amino acids long. V lost 7 bases and J lost 1, with 11 bases in between. Germline CDR1 and CDR2: MDHEN and SYDVKM.

The J gene is TRBJ2-5, the V gene TRBV9; D call uncertain. CDR3 length: 12 residues. Trimming removed 4 bases from V and 5 bases from J, with 9 bases in between. The germline CDR1 and CDR2 sequences are SGDLS and YYNGEE. The CDR3 DNA sequence: TGTGCCAGCAGCAGATCTGGGGAGACCCAGTACTTC. Its translation is CASSRSGETQYF. Based on the CDR3 plus reference TRBV9 and TRBJ2-5, the full variable domain is DSGVTQTPKHLITATGQRVTLRCSPRSGDLSVYWYQQSLDQGLQFLIQYYNGEERAKGNILERFSAQQFPDLHSELNLSSLELGDSALYFCASSRSGETQYFGPGTRLLVL.

The chain has TRBV14 and TRBJ2-7; 7 positions agree with TRBD1. The CDR3 totals 13 residues. The germline V gene has CDR1 SGHDN and CDR2 FVKESK. The J segment lost 6 bases and the V segment lost 4 bases, leaving 6 bases of the junction unmatched. In DNA form, the CDR3 reads TGTGCCAGCAGCCGACAGGGAATGGGCGAGCAGTACTTC. Its translation is CASSRQGMGEQYF.